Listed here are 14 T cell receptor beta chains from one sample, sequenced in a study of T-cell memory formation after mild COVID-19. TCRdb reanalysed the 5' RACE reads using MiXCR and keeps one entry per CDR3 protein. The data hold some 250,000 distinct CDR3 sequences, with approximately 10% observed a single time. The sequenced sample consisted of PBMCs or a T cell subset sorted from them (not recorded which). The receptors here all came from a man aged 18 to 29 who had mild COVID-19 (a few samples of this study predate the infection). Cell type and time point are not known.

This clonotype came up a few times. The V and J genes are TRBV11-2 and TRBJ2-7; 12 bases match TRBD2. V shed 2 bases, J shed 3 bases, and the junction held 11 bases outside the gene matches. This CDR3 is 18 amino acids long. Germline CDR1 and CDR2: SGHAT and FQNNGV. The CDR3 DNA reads TGTGCCAGCAGCTTATACGGTGTTCGGGGACTAGCGGGCTACGAGCAGTACTTC. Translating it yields CASSLYGVRGLAGYEQYF.

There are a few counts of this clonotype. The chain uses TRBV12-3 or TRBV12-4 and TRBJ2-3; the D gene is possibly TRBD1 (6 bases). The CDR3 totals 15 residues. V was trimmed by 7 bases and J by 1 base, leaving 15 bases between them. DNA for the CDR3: TGTGCCAGCATCCCCCCGGCAGGGGGCACAGATACGCAGTATTTT. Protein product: CASIPPAGGTDTQYF.

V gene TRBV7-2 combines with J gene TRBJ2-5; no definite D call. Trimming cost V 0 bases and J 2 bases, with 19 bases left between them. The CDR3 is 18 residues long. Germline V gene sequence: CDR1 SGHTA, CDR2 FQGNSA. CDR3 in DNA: TGTGCCAGCAGCTTAGCTAAACACGGCCTAGAATATCAAGAGACCCAGTACTTC. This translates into CASSLAKHGLEYQETQYF.

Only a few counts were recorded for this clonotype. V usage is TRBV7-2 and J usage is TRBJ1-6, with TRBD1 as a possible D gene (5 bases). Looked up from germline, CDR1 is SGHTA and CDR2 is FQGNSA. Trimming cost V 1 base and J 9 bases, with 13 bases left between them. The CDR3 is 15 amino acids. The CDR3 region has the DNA TGTGCCAGCAGCTTAGAGGCCCCCGGGGCTTCACCCCTCCACTTT. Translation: CASSLEAPGASPLHF.

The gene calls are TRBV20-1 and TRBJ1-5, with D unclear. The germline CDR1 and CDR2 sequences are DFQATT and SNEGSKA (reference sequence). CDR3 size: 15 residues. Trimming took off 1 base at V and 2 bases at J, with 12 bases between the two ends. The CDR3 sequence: CSARVTGGGNQPQHF. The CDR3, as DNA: TGCAGTGCTAGAGTGACCGGCGGGGGCAATCAGCCCCAGCATTTT.

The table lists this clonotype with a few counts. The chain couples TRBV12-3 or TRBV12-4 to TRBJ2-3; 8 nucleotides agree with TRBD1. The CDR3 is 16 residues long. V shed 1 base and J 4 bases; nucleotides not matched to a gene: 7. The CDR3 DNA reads TGTGCCAGCAGTTTAGGGCAGACAGGGGAGGCAGATACGCAGTATTTT. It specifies CASSLGQTGEADTQYF.

The CDR3 loop reads CASSLATGGRYNEQFF. The DNA of the CDR3 is TGTGCCAGCAGTTTAGCGACAGGGGGGCGATACAATGAGCAGTTCTTC. The rearrangement uses TRBV28 and TRBJ2-1; 9 positions match TRBD1. J lost 4 bases, V lost 2 bases, and 6 bases had no gene match. The CDR3 has 16 amino acids. CDR1 MDHEN and CDR2 SYDVKM come from the germline V gene.

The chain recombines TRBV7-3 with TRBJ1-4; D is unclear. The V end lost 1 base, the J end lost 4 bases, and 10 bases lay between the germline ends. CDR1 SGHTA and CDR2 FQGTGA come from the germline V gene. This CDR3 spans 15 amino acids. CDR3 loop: CASSLKWADNEKLFF. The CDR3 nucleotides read TGTGCCAGCAGCTTAAAGTGGGCGGATAATGAAAAACTGTTTTTT.

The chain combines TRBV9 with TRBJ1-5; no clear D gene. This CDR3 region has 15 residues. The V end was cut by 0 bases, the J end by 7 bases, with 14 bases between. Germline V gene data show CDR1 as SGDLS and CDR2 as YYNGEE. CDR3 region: CASSVGSEARQPQHF. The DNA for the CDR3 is TGTGCCAGCAGCGTAGGTTCGGAGGCTAGGCAGCCCCAGCATTTT. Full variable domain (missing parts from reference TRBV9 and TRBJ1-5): DSGVTQTPKHLITATGQRVTLRCSPRSGDLSVYWYQQSLDQGLQFLIQYYNGEERAKGNILERFSAQQFPDLHSELNLSSLELGDSALYFCASSVGSEARQPQHFGDGTRLSIL.

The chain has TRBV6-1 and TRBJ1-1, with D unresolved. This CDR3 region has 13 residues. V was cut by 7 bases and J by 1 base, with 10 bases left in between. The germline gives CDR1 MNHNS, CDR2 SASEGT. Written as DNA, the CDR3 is TGTGCCAGCACCTACAGCGCGAACACTGAAGCTTTCTTT. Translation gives CASTYSANTEAFF.

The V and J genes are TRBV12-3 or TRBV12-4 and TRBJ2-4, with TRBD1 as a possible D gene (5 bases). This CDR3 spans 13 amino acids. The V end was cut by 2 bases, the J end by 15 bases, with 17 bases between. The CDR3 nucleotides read TGTGCCAGCAGTTTAAGTCAGGGCCGAGTAGGGTACTTC. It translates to CASSLSQGRVGYF.

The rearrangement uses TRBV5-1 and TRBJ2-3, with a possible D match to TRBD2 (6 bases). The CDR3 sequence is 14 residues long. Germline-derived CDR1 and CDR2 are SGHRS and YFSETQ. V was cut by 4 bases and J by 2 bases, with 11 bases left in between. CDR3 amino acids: CASSPAGLTDTQYF. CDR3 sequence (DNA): TGCGCCAGCAGCCCAGCGGGCCTCACAGATACGCAGTATTTT.

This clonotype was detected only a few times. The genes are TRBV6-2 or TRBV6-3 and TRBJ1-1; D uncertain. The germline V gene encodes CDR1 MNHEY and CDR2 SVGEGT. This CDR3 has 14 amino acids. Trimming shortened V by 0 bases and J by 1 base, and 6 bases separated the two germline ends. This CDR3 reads CASSYSLRNTEAFF. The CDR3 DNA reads TGTGCCAGCAGTTACTCCTTGAGGAACACTGAAGCTTTCTTT.

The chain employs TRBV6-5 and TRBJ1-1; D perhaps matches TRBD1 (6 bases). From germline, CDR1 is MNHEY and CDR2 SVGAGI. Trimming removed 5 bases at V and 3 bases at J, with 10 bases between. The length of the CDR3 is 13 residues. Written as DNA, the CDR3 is TGTGCCAGCAGTAACAGGGTGTACACTGAAGCTTTCTTT. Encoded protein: CASSNRVYTEAFF.